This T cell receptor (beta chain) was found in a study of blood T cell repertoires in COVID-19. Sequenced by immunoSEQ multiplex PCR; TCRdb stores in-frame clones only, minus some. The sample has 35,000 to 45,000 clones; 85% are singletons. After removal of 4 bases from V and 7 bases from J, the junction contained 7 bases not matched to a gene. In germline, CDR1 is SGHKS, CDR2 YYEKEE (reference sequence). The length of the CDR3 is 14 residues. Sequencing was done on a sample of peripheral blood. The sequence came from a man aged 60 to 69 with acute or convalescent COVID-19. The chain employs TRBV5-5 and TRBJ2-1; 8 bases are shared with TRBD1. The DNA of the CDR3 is TGTGCCAGCAGCCAGGACAGGGTTACGAATGAGCAGTTCTTC. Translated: CASSQDRVTNEQFF.